The 24 T cell receptor beta chains given below trace back to one sample, sequenced in a study of graft-versus-host responses after intestinal transplantation. Clones were read by immunoSEQ multiplex PCR, and TCRdb kept only the in-frame ones, dropping some. This sample has 96,000 or so clones; roughly nine tenths occur once, and the top ten carry approximately 0.17%. Which antigens these TCRs recognize remains unknown. The sample consisted of unstimulated CD4+ T cells sorted from spleen or lymph node cells, taken before intestinal transplant. These TCRs come from a human donor who received an intestinal transplant.

This chain joins TRBV7-9 and TRBJ2-1; tentatively, D is TRBD1 (6 bases). Germline assignment: CDR1 SEHNR and CDR2 FQNEAQ (reference sequence). The CDR3 is made up of 14 amino acids. V was trimmed by 7 bases and J by 6 bases, leaving 16 bases between them. CDR3: CASILQGGGNEQFF. CDR3 nucleotides: TGTGCCAGCATCCTACAGGGTGGGGGCAATGAGCAGTTCTTC.

The chain carries TRBV5-1 and TRBJ1-4, with a possible D match to TRBD1 (6 bases). Germline CDR1 and CDR2: SGHRS and YFSETQ. The V end lost 1 base, the J end lost 8 bases, and 18 bases lay between the germline ends. The CDR3 has 16 residues. CDR3 loop: CASSLYLGARGEKLFF. The CDR3 DNA follows: TGCGCCAGCAGCTTGTATTTGGGGGCTAGAGGAGAAAAACTGTTTTTT. Filled out from reference TRBV5-1 and TRBJ1-4, the complete variable domain reads KAGVTQTPRYLIKTRGQQVTLSCSPISGHRSVSWYQQTPGQGLQFLFEYFSETQRNKGNFPGRFSGRQFSNSRSEMNVSTLELGDSALYLCASSLYLGARGEKLFFGSGTQLSVL.

The gene calls are TRBV19 and TRBJ1-5, with D maybe TRBD1 (6 bases). This CDR3 has 17 amino acids. The V end was cut by 2 bases, the J end by 1 base, with 15 bases between. The germline gives CDR1 LNHDA, CDR2 SQIVND (reference sequence). The CDR3 loop is CASSILAGARSNQPQHF. The DNA for the CDR3 is TGTGCCAGTAGTATATTGGCAGGGGCCCGAAGCAATCAGCCCCAGCATTTT.

Only one count was recorded for this clone. The rearrangement uses TRBV29-1 and TRBJ1-3; weak D call: TRBD1 (6 bases). The V gene's germline CDR1 is SQVTM and CDR2 ANQGSEA. The CDR3 totals 16 residues. V was trimmed by 0 bases and J by 4 bases, leaving 16 bases between them. The chain's CDR3 is CSVEDRRGAGGNTIYF. Written as DNA, the CDR3 is TGCAGCGTTGAAGACCGGCGGGGGGCAGGGGGAAACACCATATATTTT.

This chain connects TRBV4-2 to TRBJ2-5; 9 bases align to TRBD2. CDR1 LGHNA and CDR2 YNFKEQ come from the germline V gene. The CDR3 is 15 residues long. V was clipped by 1 base and J by 5 bases; unmatched bases: 5. In DNA, the CDR3 is TGTGCCAGCAGCCAAGCGGCTAGCGGGGCCGAGACCCAGTACTTC. Protein product: CASSQAASGAETQYF.

The gene calls are TRBV9 and TRBJ2-2; D gene unclear. V dropped 2 bases and J dropped 6 bases, with 8 bases sitting between them. CDR1 and CDR2 from the germline V gene are SGDLS and YYNGEE. The CDR3 consists of 13 residues. CDR3: CASSVSVAGELFF. In nucleotides, the CDR3 is TGTGCCAGCAGCGTTTCGGTCGCCGGGGAGCTGTTTTTT.

The chain couples TRBV6-5 to TRBJ1-1; D ambiguous. V was pared by 5 bases and J by 0 bases, with 13 bases between. The germline V gene has CDR1 MNHEY and CDR2 SVGAGI. The CDR3 length is 15 residues. The CDR3 loop is CASSLPRKMNTEAFF. The DNA of the CDR3 is TGTGCCAGCAGTCTTCCGAGGAAAATGAACACTGAAGCTTTCTTT.

J is TRBJ1-1 and V is TRBV12-5; 8 bases match TRBD1. The V and J ends lost 5 bases and 10 bases, in that order; junction bases with no gene match: 18. This CDR3 region has 16 residues. Per the germline V gene, CDR1 is LGHNT and CDR2 is FRNRAP. CDR3 protein: CASGPGFSANRGRAFF. The CDR3 DNA reads as TGTGCTAGTGGTCCCGGGTTCAGCGCGAACAGGGGGAGAGCTTTCTTT.

The chain carries TRBV19 and TRBJ1-1, with TRBD1 identical over 9 bases. The germline V gene encodes CDR1 LNHDA and CDR2 SQIVND (reference sequence). This CDR3 region has 13 residues. V dropped 10 bases and J dropped 1; count of bases not matched to a gene: 4. The CDR3 spells CATRGQGNTEAFF. In nucleotides, the CDR3 is TGTGCCACCCGGGGACAGGGGAACACTGAAGCTTTCTTT.

The chain couples TRBV30 to TRBJ2-5; TRBD1 aligns across 11 bases. CDR1 GTSNPN and CDR2 SVGIG come from the germline V gene (reference sequence). The junction had 3 bases not matched to a gene; V was cut back by 3 bases and J by 6 bases. CDR3 size: 13 residues. Here the CDR3 reads CAWRDRGRKTQYF. CDR3 nucleotide sequence: TGTGCCTGGAGGGACAGGGGGCGCAAGACCCAGTACTTC.

The chain has TRBV7-6 and TRBJ1-1; D is ambiguous. Trimming stripped 5 bases from V and 0 bases from J, with 10 bases between. The CDR3 runs 14 residues. The germline gives CDR1 SGHVS, CDR2 FNYEAQ. CDR3 DNA: TGTGCCAGCAGCATGAACACAGTGAACACTGAAGCTTTCTTT. Amino acids: CASSMNTVNTEAFF.

The chain carries TRBV7-2 and TRBJ2-2; D call uncertain. The V gene lost 1 base and the J gene lost 7 bases, with 10 bases spanning the gap. This CDR3 has 14 amino acids. CDR1 and CDR2 (germline): SGHTA, FQGNSA. For the CDR3, the DNA is TGTGCCAGCAGCTTAGACTGGTCCGGCGGGGAGCTGTTTTTT. Translation gives CASSLDWSGGELFF. Based on the CDR3 plus reference TRBV7-2 and TRBJ2-2, the full variable domain is GAGVSQSPSNKVTEKGKDVELRCDPISGHTALYWYRQSLGQGLEFLIYFQGNSAPDKSGLPSDRFSAERTGGSVSTLTIQRTQQEDSAVYLCASSLDWSGGELFFGEGSRLTVL.

The chain uses TRBV2 and TRBJ2-6, with 8 positions matching TRBD1. This CDR3 spans 19 amino acids. Looked up from germline, CDR1 is SNHLY and CDR2 is FYNNEI. Trimming cost V 7 bases and J 2 bases; bases outside gene matches: 16. The chain's CDR3 is CASKRERGQGFAGANVLTF. DNA of the CDR3: TGTGCCAGCAAAAGAGAACGCGGACAGGGATTCGCTGGGGCCAACGTCCTGACTTTC.

The chain is built from TRBV7-6 and TRBJ1-2; D perhaps matches TRBD1 (5 bases). CDR1 SGHVS and CDR2 FNYEAQ come from the germline V gene. The CDR3 consists of 15 residues. Trimming took off 2 bases at V and 3 bases at J, with 13 bases between the two ends. The CDR3 reads CASSLIPDSDYGYTF. The CDR3 coding sequence is TGTGCCAGCAGCTTAATCCCCGACAGTGACTATGGCTACACCTTC.

V is TRBV5-1 and J is TRBJ1-2; unclear D gene. There are 13 residues in the CDR3. V was trimmed by 2 bases and J by 1 base, leaving 6 bases between them. The germline V gene encodes CDR1 SGHRS and CDR2 YFSETQ. The CDR3 coding sequence is TGCGCCAGCAGCTTAACGGTTAACTATGGCTACACCTTC. It codes for CASSLTVNYGYTF. The whole variable domain, filled in from reference TRBV5-1 and TRBJ1-2, reads KAGVTQTPRYLIKTRGQQVTLSCSPISGHRSVSWYQQTPGQGLQFLFEYFSETQRNKGNFPGRFSGRQFSNSRSEMNVSTLELGDSALYLCASSLTVNYGYTFGSGTRLTVV.

The gene calls are TRBV10-3 and TRBJ1-1, with a weak D call TRBD1 (6 bases). The germline gives CDR1 ENHRY, CDR2 SYGVKD. V shed 6 bases and J shed 1 base, with 12 bases lying between them. This CDR3 spans 14 amino acids. The CDR3 DNA is TGTGCCATCAGCCGGGACACGGGGAACACTGAAGCTTTCTTT. Translated, it gives CAISRDTGNTEAFF.

The rearrangement uses TRBV4-1 and TRBJ1-2, with 9 bases aligning to TRBD1. J gave up 4 bases and V 1 base, and 1 base lay outside the gene matches. The CDR3 is 14 residues long. Germline loops: CDR1 MGHRA, CDR2 YSYEKL. In DNA form, the CDR3 reads TGCGCCAGCAGCCAAGCGACAGGGGGCTATGGCTACACCTTC. This translates into CASSQATGGYGYTF.

This chain uses TRBV18 with TRBJ2-5; D is unresolved. V lost 3 bases, J lost 8 bases, and 10 bases lay in between. Germline V CDR1 and CDR2: KGHSH, LQKENI. The CDR3 extends over 12 amino acids. Here the CDR3 DNA reads TGTGCCAGCTCACCGATGAGCGTAACCCAGTACTTC. Its protein is CASSPMSVTQYF.

The chain carries TRBV6-5 and TRBJ1-1, with D possibly TRBD1 on 5 matching bases. CDR1 and CDR2 (germline): MNHEY, SVGAGI. The CDR3 is 16 residues long. Trimming took 3 bases from V and 2 from J, leaving 16 bases between them. CDR3 loop: CASSYVDTRINTEAFF. The CDR3 nucleotides are TGTGCCAGCAGTTATGTGGACACTCGAATCAACACTGAAGCTTTCTTT.

V and J are TRBV28 and TRBJ1-1; 7 bases map to TRBD1. CDR1 and CDR2 from the germline V gene are MDHEN and SYDVKM. The CDR3 is 19 amino acids. V lost 4 bases to trimming and J lost 0 bases; unmatched junction nucleotides: 17. CDR3 in DNA: TGTGCCAGCAGTTCTACCGCGATACGTGACAGGGCCATGAACACTGAAGCTTTCTTT. Its translation: CASSSTAIRDRAMNTEAFF.

To note about this clone: One junction end does not reproduce the germline sequence, and a read error may be involved. The chain combines TRBV19 with TRBJ2-1; 12 bases line up with TRBD2. Per the germline V gene, CDR1 is LNHDA and CDR2 is SQIVND (reference sequence). This CDR3 is 17 amino acids long. CDR3 coding DNA: TGTGCCAGTAGTACTCGCACTAGCGGGGGGTCCTTCAATGAGCAGTTCTTC. It yields the protein CASSTRTSGGSFNEQFF.

The genes are TRBV19 and TRBJ2-1; 8 nucleotides match TRBD1. In germline, CDR1 is LNHDA, CDR2 SQIVND (reference sequence). This CDR3 is 13 amino acids long. V shed 9 bases and J 3 bases; nucleotides not matched to a gene: 4. The chain's CDR3 is CASRGQVYNEQFF. The CDR3 DNA is TGTGCCAGCAGGGGGCAGGTCTACAATGAGCAGTTCTTC. The variable domain in full, with the rest retrieved from reference TRBV19 and TRBJ2-1, is DGGITQSPKYLFRKEGQNVTLSCEQNLNHDAMYWYRQDPGQGLRLIYYSQIVNDFQKGDIAEGYSVSREKKESFPLTVTSAQKNPTAFYLCASRGQVYNEQFFGPGTRLTVL.

The V gene is TRBV9, the J gene TRBJ2-3; 7 bases are shared with TRBD2. Germline V gives CDR1 SGDLS, CDR2 YYNGEE. The CDR3 runs 14 residues. Trimming took 4 bases from V and 3 from J; bases not matched to a gene: 5. The CDR3 reads CASSPELATDTQYF. As DNA, the CDR3 is TGTGCCAGCAGCCCAGAACTAGCGACAGATACGCAGTATTTT.

To note about this clone: As the CDR3 is not closed by the conserved phenylalanine or tryptophan, this likely results from a read error. V and J are TRBV4-1 and TRBJ1-2, with TRBD1 matching over 7 bases. V dropped 4 bases and J dropped 4; count of bases not matched to a gene: 3. CDR3 length equals 13 residues. Per the germline V gene, CDR1 is MGHRA and CDR2 is YSYEKL. The CDR3 region has the DNA TGCGCCAGCAGCCCGGACAGGATCTATGGCTACACCCTC. Translation: CASSPDRIYGYTL.